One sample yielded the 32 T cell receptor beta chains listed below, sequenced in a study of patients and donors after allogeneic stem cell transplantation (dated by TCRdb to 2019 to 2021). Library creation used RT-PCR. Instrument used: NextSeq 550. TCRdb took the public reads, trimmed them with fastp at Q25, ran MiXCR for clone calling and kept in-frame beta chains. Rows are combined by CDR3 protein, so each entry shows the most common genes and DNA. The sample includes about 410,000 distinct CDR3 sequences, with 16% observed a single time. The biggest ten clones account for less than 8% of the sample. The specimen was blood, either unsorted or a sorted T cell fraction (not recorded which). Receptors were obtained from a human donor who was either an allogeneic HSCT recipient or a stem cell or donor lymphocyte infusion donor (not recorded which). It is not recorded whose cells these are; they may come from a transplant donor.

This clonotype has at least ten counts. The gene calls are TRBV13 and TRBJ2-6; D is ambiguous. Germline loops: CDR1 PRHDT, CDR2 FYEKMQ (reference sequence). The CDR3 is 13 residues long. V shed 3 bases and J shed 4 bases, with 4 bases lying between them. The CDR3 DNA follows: TGTGCCAGCAGCTTCGTAGGGGCCAACGTCCTGACTTTC. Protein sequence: CASSFVGANVLTF.

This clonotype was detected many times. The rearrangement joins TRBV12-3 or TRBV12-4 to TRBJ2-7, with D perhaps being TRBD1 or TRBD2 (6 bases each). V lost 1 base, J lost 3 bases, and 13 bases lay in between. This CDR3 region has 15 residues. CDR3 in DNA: TGTGCCAGCAGTTTAGACGGGGGCCAGAACTACGAGCAGTACTTC. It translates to CASSLDGGQNYEQYF.

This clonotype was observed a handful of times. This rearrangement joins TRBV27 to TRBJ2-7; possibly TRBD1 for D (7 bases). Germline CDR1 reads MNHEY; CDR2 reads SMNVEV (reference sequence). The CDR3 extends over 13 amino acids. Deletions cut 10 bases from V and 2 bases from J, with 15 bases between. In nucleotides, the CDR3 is TGTGCCATCGGGCAGGGGGGCACCTACGAGCAGTACTTC. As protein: CAIGQGGTYEQYF.

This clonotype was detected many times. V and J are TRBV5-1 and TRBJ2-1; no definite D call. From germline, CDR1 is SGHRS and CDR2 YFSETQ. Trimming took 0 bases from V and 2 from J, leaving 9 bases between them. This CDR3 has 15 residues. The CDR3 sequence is CASSLDGLTYNEQFF. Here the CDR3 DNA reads TGCGCCAGCAGCTTGGATGGGTTAACCTACAATGAGCAGTTCTTC.

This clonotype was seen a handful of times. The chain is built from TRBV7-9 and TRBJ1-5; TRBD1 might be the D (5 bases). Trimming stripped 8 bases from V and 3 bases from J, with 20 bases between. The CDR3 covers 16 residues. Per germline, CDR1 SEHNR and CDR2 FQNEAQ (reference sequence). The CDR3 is CASFSTSTASNQPQHF. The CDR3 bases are TGTGCCAGCTTCTCGACGTCGACAGCCTCCAATCAGCCCCAGCATTTT.

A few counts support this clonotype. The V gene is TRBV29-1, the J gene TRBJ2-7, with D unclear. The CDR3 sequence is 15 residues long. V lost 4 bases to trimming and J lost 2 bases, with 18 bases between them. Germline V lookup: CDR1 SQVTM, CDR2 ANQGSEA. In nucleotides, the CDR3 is TGCAGCGTTGGGGTGCCGGTCGGCCGTACCTACGAGCAGTACTTC. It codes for CSVGVPVGRTYEQYF.

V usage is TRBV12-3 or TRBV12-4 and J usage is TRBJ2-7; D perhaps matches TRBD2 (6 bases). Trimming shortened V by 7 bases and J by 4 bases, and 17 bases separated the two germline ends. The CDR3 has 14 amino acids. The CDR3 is CASTSGVIKYEQYF. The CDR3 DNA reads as TGTGCCAGCACGTCGGGGGTTATCAAGTACGAGCAGTACTTC.

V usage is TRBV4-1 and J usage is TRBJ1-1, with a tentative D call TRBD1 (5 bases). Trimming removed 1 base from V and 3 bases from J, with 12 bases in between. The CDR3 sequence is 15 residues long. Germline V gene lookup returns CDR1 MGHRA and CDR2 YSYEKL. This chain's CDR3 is CASSQVNTGHTEAFF. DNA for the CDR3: TGCGCCAGCAGCCAAGTTAATACAGGCCACACTGAAGCTTTCTTT.

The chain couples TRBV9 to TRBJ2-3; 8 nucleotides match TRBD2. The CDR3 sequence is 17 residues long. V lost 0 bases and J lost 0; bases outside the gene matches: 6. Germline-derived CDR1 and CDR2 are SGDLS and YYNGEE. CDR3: CASSVGSGAQSTDTQYF. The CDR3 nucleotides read TGTGCCAGCAGCGTAGGTAGCGGGGCCCAGAGCACAGATACGCAGTATTTT.

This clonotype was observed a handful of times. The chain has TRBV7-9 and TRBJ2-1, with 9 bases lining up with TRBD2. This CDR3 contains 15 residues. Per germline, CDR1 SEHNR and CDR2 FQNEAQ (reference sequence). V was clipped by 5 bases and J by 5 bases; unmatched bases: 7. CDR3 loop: CASSSQRGAHNEQFF. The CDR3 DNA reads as TGTGCCAGCAGCAGTCAGCGGGGGGCCCACAATGAGCAGTTCTTC. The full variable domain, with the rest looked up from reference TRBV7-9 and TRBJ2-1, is DTGVSQNPRHKITKRGQNVTFRCDPISEHNRLYWYRQTLGQGPEFLTYFQNEAQLEKSRLLSDRFSAERPKGSFSTLEIQRTEQGDSAMYLCASSSQRGAHNEQFFGPGTRLTVL.

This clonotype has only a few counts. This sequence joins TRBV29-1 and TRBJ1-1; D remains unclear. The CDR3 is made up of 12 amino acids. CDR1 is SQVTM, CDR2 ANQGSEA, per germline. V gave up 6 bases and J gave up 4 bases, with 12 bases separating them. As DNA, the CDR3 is TGCAGCGTCGCGGTCAGCTTCACTGAAGCTTTCTTT. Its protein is CSVAVSFTEAFF.

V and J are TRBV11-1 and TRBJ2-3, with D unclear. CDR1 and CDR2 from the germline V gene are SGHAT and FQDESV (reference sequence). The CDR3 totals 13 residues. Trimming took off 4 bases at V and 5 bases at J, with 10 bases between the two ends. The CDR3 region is CASSSPGKDTQYF. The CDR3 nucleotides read TGTGCCAGCAGCTCACCAGGAAAAGATACGCAGTATTTT.

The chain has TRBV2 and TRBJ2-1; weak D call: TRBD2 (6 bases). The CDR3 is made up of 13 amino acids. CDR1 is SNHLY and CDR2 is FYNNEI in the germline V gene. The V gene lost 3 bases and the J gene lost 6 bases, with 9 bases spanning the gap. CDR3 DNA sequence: TGTGCCAGCAGTGAGCGGCGGGGCAATGAGCAGTTCTTC. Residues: CASSERRGNEQFF. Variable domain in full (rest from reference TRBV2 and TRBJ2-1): EPEVTQTPSHQVTQMGQEVILRCVPISNHLYFYWYRQILGQKVEFLVSFYNNEISEKSEIFDDQFSVERPDGSNFTLKIRSTKLEDSAMYFCASSERRGNEQFFGPGTRLTVL.

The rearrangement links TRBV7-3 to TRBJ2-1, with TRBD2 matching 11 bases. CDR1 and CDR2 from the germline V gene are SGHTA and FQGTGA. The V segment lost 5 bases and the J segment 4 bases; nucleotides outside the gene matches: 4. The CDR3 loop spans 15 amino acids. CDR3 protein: CASSIVAGGYNEQFF. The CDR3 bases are TGTGCCAGCAGCATAGTAGCGGGAGGGTACAATGAGCAGTTCTTC.

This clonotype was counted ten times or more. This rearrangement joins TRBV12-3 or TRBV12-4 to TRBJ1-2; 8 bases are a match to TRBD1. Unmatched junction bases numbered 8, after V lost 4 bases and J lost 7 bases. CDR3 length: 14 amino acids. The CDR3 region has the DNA TGTGCCAGCAGTTGGCGACAGGGGAAACGTGGCTACACCTTC. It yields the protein CASSWRQGKRGYTF.

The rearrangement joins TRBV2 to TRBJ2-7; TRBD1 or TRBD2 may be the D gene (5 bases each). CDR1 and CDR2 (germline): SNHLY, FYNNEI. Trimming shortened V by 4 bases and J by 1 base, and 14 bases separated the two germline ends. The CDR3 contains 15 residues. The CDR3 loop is CASSVEGNISYEQYF. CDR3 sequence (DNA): TGTGCCAGCAGTGTTGAGGGGAATATTTCCTACGAGCAGTACTTC.

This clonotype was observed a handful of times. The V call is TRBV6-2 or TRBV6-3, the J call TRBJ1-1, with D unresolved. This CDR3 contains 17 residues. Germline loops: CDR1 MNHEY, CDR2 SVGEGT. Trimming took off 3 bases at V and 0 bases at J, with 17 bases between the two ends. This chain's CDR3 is CASSYHVTESMNTEAFF. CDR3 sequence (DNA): TGTGCCAGCAGTTATCACGTGACGGAGTCCATGAACACTGAAGCTTTCTTT.

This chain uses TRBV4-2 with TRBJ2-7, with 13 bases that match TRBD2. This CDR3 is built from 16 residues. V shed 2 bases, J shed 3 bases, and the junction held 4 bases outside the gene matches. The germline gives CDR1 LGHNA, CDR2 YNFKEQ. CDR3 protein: CASSQLLAGGNYEQYF. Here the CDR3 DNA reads TGTGCCAGCAGCCAATTACTAGCGGGAGGGAACTACGAGCAGTACTTC.

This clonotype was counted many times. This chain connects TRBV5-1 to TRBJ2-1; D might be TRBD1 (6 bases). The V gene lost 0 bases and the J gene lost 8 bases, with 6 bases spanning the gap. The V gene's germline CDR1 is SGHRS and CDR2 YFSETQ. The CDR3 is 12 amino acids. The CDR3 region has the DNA TGCGCCAGCAGCTTGGCAGGGGATGAGCAGTTCTTC. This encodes CASSLAGDEQFF.

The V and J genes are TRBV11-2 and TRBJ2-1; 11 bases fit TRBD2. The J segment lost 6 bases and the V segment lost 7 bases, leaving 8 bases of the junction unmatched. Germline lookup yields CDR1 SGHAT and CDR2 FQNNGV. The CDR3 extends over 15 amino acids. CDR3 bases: TGTGCCAGCACCATAGCGGGAGGGCCTCGCAATGAGCAGTTCTTC. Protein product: CASTIAGGPRNEQFF.

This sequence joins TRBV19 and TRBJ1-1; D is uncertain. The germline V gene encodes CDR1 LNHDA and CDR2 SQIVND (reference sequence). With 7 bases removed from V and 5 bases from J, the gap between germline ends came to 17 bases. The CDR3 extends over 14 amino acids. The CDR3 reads CASMLTGGWTEAFF. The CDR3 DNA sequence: TGTGCCAGTATGCTAACGGGAGGATGGACTGAAGCTTTCTTT.

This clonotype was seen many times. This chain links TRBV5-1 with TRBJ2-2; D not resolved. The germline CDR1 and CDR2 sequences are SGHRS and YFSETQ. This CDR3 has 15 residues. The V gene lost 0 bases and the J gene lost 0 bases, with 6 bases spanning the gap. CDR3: CASSLGSSNTGELFF. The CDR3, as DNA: TGCGCCAGCAGCTTGGGCAGCTCGAACACCGGGGAGCTGTTTTTT.

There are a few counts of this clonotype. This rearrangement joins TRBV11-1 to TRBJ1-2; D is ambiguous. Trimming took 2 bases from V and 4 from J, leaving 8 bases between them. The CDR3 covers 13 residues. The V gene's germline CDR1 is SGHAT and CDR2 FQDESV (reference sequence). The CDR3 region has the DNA TGTGCCAGCAGCTTATCAGAGTTCTATGGCTACACCTTC. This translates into CASSLSEFYGYTF.

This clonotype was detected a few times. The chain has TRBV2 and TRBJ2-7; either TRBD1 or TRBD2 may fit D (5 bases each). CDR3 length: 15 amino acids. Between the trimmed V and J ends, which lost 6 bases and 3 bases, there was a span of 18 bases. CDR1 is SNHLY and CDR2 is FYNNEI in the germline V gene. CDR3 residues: CASRGVQGVVYEQYF. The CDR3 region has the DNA TGTGCCAGCAGAGGAGTTCAGGGAGTCGTCTACGAGCAGTACTTC.

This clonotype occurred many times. CDR3 nucleotide sequence: TGTGCCAGCTCACCATCAGGGGCGAACACCGGGGAGCTGTTTTTT. Its translation is CASSPSGANTGELFF. The chain recombines TRBV18 with TRBJ2-2; tentatively, D is TRBD1 (6 bases). CDR3 length: 15 amino acids. The germline V gene encodes CDR1 KGHSH and CDR2 LQKENI. Trimming pared 2 bases from V and 0 bases from J, leaving 7 bases between. Together with reference TRBV18 and TRBJ2-2, the CDR3 gives the full variable domain: NAGVMQNPRHLVRRRGQEARLRCSPMKGHSHVYWYRQLPEEGLKFMVYLQKENIIDESGMPKERFSAEFPKEGPSILRIQQVVRGDSAAYFCASSPSGANTGELFFGEGSRLTVL.

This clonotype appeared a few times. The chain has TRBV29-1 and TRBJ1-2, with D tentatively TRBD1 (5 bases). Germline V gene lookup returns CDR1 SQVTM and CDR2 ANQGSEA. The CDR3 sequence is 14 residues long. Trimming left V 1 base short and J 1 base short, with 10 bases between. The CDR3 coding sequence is TGCAGCGTTGAAGGTCGGGGCAATAACTATGGCTACACCTTC. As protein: CSVEGRGNNYGYTF.

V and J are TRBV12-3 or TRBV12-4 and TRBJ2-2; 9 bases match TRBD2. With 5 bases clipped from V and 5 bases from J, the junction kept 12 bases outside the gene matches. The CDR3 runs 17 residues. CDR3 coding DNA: TGTGCCAGCAGTCCATCTGGGGCGGGGGGGCTAACCGGGGAGCTGTTTTTT. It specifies CASSPSGAGGLTGELFF.

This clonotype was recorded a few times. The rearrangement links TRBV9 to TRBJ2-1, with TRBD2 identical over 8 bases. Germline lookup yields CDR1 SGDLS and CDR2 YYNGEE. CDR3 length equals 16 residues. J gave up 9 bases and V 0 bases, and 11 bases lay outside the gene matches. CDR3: CASSVDNGRGAGEQFF. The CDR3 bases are TGTGCCAGCAGCGTAGATAACGGGAGGGGGGCAGGTGAGCAGTTCTTC.

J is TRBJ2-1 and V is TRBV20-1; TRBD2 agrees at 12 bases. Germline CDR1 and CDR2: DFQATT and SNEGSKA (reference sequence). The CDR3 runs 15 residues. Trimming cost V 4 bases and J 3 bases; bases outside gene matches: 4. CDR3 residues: CSAKRTSGVYNEQFF. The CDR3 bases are TGCAGTGCTAAAAGGACTAGCGGGGTCTACAATGAGCAGTTCTTC.

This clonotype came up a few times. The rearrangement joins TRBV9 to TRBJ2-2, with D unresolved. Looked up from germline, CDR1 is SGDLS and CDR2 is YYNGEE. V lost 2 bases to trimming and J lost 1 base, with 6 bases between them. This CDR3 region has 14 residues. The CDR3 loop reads CASSVDWNTGELFF. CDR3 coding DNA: TGTGCCAGCAGCGTTGACTGGAACACCGGGGAGCTGTTTTTT.

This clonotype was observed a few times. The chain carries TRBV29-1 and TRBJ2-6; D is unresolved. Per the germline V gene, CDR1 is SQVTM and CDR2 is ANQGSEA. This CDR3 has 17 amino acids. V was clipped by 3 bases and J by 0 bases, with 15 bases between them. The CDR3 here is CSVEEWAASSGANVLTF. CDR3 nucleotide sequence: TGCAGCGTTGAGGAGTGGGCCGCTAGCTCTGGGGCCAACGTCCTGACTTTC.

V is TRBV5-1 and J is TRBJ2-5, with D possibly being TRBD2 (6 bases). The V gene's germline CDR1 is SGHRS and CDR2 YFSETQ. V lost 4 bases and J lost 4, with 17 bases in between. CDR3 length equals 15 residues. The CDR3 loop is CASSIGGAVRETQYF. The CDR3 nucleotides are TGCGCCAGCAGCATAGGAGGGGCAGTGAGAGAGACCCAGTACTTC.